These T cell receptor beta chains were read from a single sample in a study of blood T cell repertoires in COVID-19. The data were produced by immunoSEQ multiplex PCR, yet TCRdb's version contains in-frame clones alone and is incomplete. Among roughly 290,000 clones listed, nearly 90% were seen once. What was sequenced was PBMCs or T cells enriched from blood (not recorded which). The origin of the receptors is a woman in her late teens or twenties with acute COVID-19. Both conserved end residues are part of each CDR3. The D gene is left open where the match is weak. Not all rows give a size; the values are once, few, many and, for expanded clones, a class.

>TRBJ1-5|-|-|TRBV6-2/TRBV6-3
TGTGCCAGCAGTTACAGGGTAGGGGATCAGCCCCAGCATTTT
CASSYRVGDQPQHF
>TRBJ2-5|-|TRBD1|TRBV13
TGTGCCAGCAGCCTAACCGGGACAGGGGATCCCGAGACCCAGTACTTC
CASSLTGTGDPETQYF
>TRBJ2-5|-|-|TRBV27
TGTAGGTTAATAACTGGGGCCTTGGAATCTGAGACCCAGTACTTC
CRLITGALESETQYF
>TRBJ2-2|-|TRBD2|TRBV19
TGTGCTGTGACTAGCGGAGCTAACACCGGGGAGCTGTTTTTT
CAVTSGANTGELFF
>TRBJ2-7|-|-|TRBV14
TGTGCCAGCAGCCAAAATAGCGAGCAGTACTTC
CASSQNSEQYF
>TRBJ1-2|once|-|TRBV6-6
TGTGCCAGCAGTTTGGCGGGTGGCTACACCTTC
CASSLAGGYTF
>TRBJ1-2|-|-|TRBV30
TGTGCCTGGACAGGAGGCTATGGCTACACCTTC
CAWTGGYGYTF
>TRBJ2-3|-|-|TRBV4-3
TGCGCCAGCAGCCAAGTCTCCCTAGCCACAGATACGCAGTATTTT
CASSQVSLATDTQYF
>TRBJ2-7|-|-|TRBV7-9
TGTGCCAGCAGCTTAGTCGTGGGGGGACCGGGACCCCCCTACGAGCAGTACTTC
CASSLVVGGPGPPYEQYF
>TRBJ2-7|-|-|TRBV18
TGTGCCAGCTCACCCACGGGTTCCTACGAGCAGTACTTC
CASSPTGSYEQYF
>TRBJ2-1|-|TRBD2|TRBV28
TGTGCCAGCACCCCACCTGGACTAGCGGGAGGGCCGTGGAATGAGCAGTTCTTC
CASTPPGLAGGPWNEQFF
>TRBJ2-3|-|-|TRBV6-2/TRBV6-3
TGTGCCAGCAGTTACTCCACAGTGGACTCAGATACGCAGTATTTT
CASSYSTVDSDTQYF
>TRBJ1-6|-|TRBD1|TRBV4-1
TGCGCCAGCAGCCAAGATAGGGGACAGGGTCACTCACCCCTCCACTTT
CASSQDRGQGHSPLHF
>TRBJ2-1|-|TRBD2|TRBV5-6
TGTGCCAGCCGGGACTACGTCAATGAGCAGTTCTTC
CASRDYVNEQFF
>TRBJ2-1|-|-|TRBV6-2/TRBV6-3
TGTGCCAGCAGTTACCCCAACAGGAACAATGAGCAGTTCTTC
CASSYPNRNNEQFF
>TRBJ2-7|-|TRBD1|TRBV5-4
TGTGCCAGCAGCGACAGGGGTTACGAGCAGTACTTC
CASSDRGYEQYF